This T cell receptor (beta chain) originates from a study of patients and donors after allogeneic stem cell transplantation. Trimming shortened V by 3 bases and J by 2 bases, and 14 bases separated the two germline ends. This CDR3 contains 16 residues. CDR1 is SGHTA and CDR2 is FQGTGA in the germline V gene. TCRdb analysed the RT-PCR reads with MiXCR anew, one entry per CDR3 protein. The data hold about 960,000 distinct CDR3 sequences, with roughly 17% observed a single time. This clonotype was picked up a small number of times. Source material: blood, either unsorted or a sorted T cell fraction (not recorded which). The chain recombines TRBV7-3 with TRBJ2-1; TRBD1 might be the D (5 bases). The clonotype was recovered from a human donor who was either an allogeneic HSCT recipient or a stem cell or donor lymphocyte infusion donor (not recorded which). It is not recorded whose cells these are; they may come from a transplant donor. This CDR3 is CASSFPGHPAYNEQFF. The CDR3 DNA is TGTGCCAGCAGCTTTCCCGGACATCCCGCCTACAATGAGCAGTTCTTC. The variable domain in full, completed from reference TRBV7-3 and TRBJ2-1, reads GAGVSQTPSNKVTEKGKYVELRCDPISGHTALYWYRQSLGQGPEFLIYFQGTGAADDSGLPNDRFFAVRPEGSVSTLKIQRTERGDSAVYLCASSFPGHPAYNEQFFGPGTRLTVL.